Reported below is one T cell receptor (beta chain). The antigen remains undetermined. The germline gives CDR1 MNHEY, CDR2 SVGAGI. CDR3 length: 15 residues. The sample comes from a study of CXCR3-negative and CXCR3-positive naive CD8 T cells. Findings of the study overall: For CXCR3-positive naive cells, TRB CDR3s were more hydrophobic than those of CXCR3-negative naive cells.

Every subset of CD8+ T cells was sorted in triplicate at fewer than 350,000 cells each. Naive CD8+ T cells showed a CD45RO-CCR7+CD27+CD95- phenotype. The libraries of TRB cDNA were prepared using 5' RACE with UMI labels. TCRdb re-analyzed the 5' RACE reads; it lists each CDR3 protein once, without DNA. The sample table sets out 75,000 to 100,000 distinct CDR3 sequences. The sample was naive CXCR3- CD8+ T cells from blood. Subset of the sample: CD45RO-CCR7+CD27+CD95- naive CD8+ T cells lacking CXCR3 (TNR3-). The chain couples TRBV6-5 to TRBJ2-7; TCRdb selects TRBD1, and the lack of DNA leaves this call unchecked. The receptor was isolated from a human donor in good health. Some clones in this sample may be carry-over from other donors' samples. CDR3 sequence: CASSYPGQGTNEQYF.